This TCR beta chain stems from a study of T cells in Graves' hyperthyroidism and ophthalmopathy. Regions amplified from RNA transcripts were the TCR beta CDR3 regions. HTBI primers were used for first-round RT-PCR of the TCR CDR3. TCRdb passed the multiplex PCR reads through MiXCR, listing each CDR3 protein once. Of some 500,000 distinct CDR3 sequences listed, about 15% are singletons. In its sample, this clonotype was seen many times. After removal of 7 bases from V and 5 bases from J, the junction contained 14 bases not matched to a gene. This CDR3 has 16 amino acids. The sequencing sample was made of blood. The chain employs TRBV12-3 or TRBV12-4 and TRBJ1-1; 9 nucleotides line up with TRBD1. This clonotype originated in a woman under 30 with Graves' hyperthyroidism. The CDR3 region is CASIRRNRGQGTEAFF. The CDR3 DNA reads TGTGCCAGCATTCGCCGGAACAGGGGGCAGGGGACTGAAGCTTTCTTT.